The entry below describes one T cell receptor beta chain. Its antigen is not identified. Libraries were prepared by immunoSEQ multiplex PCR; TCRdb keeps only in-frame clonotypes and omits some of them. Among 120,000 or so clones listed, 90% were seen once. This specimen belongs to a study of T cell responses to AZD1222 COVID-19 vaccine. This CDR3 comprises 13 residues. Between the trimmed V and J ends, which lost 4 bases and 5 bases, there was a span of 12 bases. Study-wide points: Within unmutated variant regions lay the reported targets of nearly half of spike-specific TCRs. Receipt of two AZD1222 doses was followed by a rise in Spike-specific TCR breadth and depth. Repertoire samples came only from after the peak T cell response. Of the AZD1222 recipients, only 5 to 7 were seropositive at baseline.

The TCR comes from an adult in good health. The chain joins TRBV12-3 or TRBV12-4 to TRBJ2-7, with D perhaps matching TRBD1 (7 bases). The source material was peripheral blood, sampled on day 0 of MenACWY control vaccination. DNA for the CDR3: TGTGCCAGCAGTTCCAGGGGGGTGGACGAGCAGTACGTC. Translation: CASSSRGVDEQYV.